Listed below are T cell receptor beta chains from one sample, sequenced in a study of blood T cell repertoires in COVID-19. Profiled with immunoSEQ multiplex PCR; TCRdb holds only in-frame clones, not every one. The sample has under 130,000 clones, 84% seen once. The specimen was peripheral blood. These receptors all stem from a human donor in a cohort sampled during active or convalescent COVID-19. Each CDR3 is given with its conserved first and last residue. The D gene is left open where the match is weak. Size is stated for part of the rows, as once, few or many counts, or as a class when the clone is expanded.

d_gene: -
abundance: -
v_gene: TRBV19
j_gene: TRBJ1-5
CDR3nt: TGTGCCAGTAGTCCCAGGGCCGGCAATCAGCCCCAGCATTTT
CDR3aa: CASSPRAGNQPQHF

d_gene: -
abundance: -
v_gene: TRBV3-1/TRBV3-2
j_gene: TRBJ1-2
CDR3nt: TGTGCCAGCAGCCAAGTCGACAGGTACTATGGCTACACCTTC
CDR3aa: CASSQVDRYYGYTF

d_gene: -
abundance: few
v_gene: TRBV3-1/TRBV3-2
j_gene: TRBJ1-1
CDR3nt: TGTGCCAGCAGCGCCTGGACAGCGAACACTGAAGCTTTCTTT
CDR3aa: CASSAWTANTEAFF

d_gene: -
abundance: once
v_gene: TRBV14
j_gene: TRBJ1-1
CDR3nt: TGTGCCAGCAGCCAGCCCGGGACACAAGCTTTCTTT
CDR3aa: CASSQPGTQAFF

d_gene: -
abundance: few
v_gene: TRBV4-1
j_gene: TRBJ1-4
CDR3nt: TGCGCCAGCAGCCAAGATCTCGGGGGGGCGGTAAAACTGTTTTTT
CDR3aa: CASSQDLGGAVKLFF

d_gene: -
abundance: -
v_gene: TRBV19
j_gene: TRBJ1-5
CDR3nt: TGTGCCAGTAGTATTGAGGGGGTAGGCAATCAGCCCCAGCATTTT
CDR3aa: CASSIEGVGNQPQHF

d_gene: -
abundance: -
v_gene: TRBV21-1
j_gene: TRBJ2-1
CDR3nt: TGTGCCAGCAGCAAAGTGGGGAGTGGGTTCTTC
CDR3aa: CASSKVGSGFF

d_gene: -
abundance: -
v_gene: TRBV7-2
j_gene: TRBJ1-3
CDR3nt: TGTGCCAGCAGCTTAGGACAGCCCTCTGGAAACACCATATATTTT
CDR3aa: CASSLGQPSGNTIYF

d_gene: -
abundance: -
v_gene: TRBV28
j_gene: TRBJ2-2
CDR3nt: TGTGCCAGCAGTTCCCCGCAGGGTGACCCCGGGGAGCTGTTTTTT
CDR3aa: CASSSPQGDPGELFF

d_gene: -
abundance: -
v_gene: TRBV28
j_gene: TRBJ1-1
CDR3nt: TGTGCCAGCAGGAAGCGCCAGAACACTGAAGCTTTCTTT
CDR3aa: CASRKRQNTEAFF

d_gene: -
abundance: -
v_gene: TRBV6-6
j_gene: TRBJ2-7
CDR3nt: TGTGCCAGCAAACCCAAGAGCTCCTACGAGCAGTACTTC
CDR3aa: CASKPKSSYEQYF

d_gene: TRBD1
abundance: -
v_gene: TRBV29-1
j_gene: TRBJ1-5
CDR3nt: TGCAGCGTTTCTGAGACAGGGGCGCGTCAGCCCCAGCATTTT
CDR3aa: CSVSETGARQPQHF

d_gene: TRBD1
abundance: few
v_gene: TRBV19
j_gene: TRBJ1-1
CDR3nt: TGTGCCAGTAGTACCCACAGGGGGCTGAACACTGAAGCTTTCTTT
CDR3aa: CASSTHRGLNTEAFF

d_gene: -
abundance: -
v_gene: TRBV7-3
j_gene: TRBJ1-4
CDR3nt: TGTGCCAGCAGCCAAAAATCATGGGGGAGGGGTAATGAAAAACTGTTTTTT
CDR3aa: CASSQKSWGRGNEKLFF

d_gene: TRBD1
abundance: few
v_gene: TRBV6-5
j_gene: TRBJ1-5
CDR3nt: TGTGCCAGCAGTTCACGGGACAGCCAGCGGGAGCCCCAGCATTTT
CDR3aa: CASSSRDSQREPQHF

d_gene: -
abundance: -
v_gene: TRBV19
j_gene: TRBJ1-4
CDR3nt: TGTGCCAGTAGTAACAGGTTTGAAAAACTGTTTTTT
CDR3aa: CASSNRFEKLFF

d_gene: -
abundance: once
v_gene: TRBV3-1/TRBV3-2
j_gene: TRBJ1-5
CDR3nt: TGTGCCAGCAGCCATAGCGGGGGGCGCGGTCAGCCCCAGCATTTT
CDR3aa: CASSHSGGRGQPQHF

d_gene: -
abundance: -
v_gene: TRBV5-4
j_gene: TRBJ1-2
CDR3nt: TGTGCCAGCAGCGTGGACTGGAGGGGATATGGCTACACCTTC
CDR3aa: CASSVDWRGYGYTF

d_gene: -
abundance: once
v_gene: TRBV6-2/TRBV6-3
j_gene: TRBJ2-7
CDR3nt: TGTGCCAGCAGTAACAGGGGAGGCGAGCAGTACTTC
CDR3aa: CASSNRGGEQYF

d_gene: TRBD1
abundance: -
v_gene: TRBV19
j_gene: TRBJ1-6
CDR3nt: TGTGCCAGTAGTGACGGGACAGGCGGGTATTCACCCCTCCACTTT
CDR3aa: CASSDGTGGYSPLHF

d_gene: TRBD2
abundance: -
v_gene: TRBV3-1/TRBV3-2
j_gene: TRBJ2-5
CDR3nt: TGTGCCAGCAGCCTACCCCCCAGCGGGGGGACCCAAGAGACCCAGTACTTC
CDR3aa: CASSLPPSGGTQETQYF

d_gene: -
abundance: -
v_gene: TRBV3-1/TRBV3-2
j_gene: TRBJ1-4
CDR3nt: TGTGCCAGCAGCCAAGAGACGGACTTCGGAAAACTGTTTTTT
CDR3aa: CASSQETDFGKLFF

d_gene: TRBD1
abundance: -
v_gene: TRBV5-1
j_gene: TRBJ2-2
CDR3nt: TGCGCCAGCAGCTTGTTCGGACAGGCCGGGGAGCTGTTTTTT
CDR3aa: CASSLFGQAGELFF

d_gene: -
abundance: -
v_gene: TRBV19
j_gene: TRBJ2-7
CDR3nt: TGTGCCAGTAGTATAACCGGGTCCGGCCCGGCCGAGCAGTACTTC
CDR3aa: CASSITGSGPAEQYF

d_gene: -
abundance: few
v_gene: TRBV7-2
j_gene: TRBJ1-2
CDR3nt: TGTGCCAGCAGCCTCAATGACAGCCCCTATGGCTACACCTTC
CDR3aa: CASSLNDSPYGYTF

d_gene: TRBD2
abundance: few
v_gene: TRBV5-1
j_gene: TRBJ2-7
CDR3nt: TGCGCCAGCAGCTTGAGCGGGGGAGCCTACGAGCAGTACTTC
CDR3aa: CASSLSGGAYEQYF

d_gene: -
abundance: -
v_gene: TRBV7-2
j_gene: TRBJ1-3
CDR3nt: TGTGCCAGCAGCCCGACAGGCCCTGGAAACACCATATATTTT
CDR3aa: CASSPTGPGNTIYF

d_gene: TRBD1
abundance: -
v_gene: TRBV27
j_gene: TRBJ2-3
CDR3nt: TGTGCCAGCAGGGGGGACAGGACCACAGATACGCAGTATTTT
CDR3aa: CASRGDRTTDTQYF

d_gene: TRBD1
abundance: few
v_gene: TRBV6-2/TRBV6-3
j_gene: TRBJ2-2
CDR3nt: TGTGCCAGCAGTTACCCCGACAGGGTCACCGGGGAGCTGTTTTTT
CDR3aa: CASSYPDRVTGELFF

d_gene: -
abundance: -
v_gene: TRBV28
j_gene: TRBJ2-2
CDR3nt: TGTGCCAGCAGTTTCCACGGGGTTGAGGGGGAGCTGTTTTTT
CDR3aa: CASSFHGVEGELFF

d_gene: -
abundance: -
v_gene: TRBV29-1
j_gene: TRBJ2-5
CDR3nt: TGCAGCGTTGAACGCGGCCCAAAAGAGACCCAGTACTTC
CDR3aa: CSVERGPKETQYF

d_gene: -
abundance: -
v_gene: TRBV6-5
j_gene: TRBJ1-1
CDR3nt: TGTGCCAGCAGAACCCAGGGATCGGGCACTGAAGCTTTCTTT
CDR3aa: CASRTQGSGTEAFF

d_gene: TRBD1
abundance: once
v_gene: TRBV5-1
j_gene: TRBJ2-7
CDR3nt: TGCGCCAGCAGCTCGGGGACGACAGGGGGTTACGAGCAGTACTTC
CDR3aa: CASSSGTTGGYEQYF

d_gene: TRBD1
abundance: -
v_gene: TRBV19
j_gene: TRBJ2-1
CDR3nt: TGTGCCAGTAGTATTGACCTTCCGGGACAGGGGGCGGGTGAGCAGTTCTTC
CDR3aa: CASSIDLPGQGAGEQFF

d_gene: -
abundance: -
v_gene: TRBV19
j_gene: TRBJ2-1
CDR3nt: TGTGCCAGTAGTATGCCCAGGGGCCCGACCAATGAGCAGTTCTTC
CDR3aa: CASSMPRGPTNEQFF

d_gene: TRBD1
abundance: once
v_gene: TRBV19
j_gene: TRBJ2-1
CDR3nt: TGTGCCAGTAGTAAGGGACAGTGGGAGCAGTTCTTC
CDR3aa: CASSKGQWEQFF